Given below is one T cell receptor (beta chain) in context. As yet, its antigen is unknown. Assay: immunoSEQ multiplex PCR; the TCRdb copy retains only in-frame clones and omits some. The sample lists over 55,000 clones, approximately 82% seen once, with under 6.5% in the top ten. The trim removed 3 bases at V and 3 bases at J, leaving 7 bases unmatched. This CDR3 contains 16 residues. CDR1 LNHDA and CDR2 SQIVND come from the germline V gene (reference sequence). This specimen comes from a study of Tregs in tolerant kidney transplant recipients. General observations from the study: Activated donor B cell expansion appeared to reveal the most relevant donor-specific TCRbeta repertoire.

The chain recombines TRBV19 with TRBJ2-2; 7 positions agree with TRBD1. This sequence was found in a human donor in good health. Material for sequencing was CD4+ T cells from blood. The CDR3 DNA reads TGTGCCAGTAGTATGCGAACGGGACAGCACACCGGGGAGCTGTTTTTT. Encoded protein: CASSMRTGQHTGELFF.